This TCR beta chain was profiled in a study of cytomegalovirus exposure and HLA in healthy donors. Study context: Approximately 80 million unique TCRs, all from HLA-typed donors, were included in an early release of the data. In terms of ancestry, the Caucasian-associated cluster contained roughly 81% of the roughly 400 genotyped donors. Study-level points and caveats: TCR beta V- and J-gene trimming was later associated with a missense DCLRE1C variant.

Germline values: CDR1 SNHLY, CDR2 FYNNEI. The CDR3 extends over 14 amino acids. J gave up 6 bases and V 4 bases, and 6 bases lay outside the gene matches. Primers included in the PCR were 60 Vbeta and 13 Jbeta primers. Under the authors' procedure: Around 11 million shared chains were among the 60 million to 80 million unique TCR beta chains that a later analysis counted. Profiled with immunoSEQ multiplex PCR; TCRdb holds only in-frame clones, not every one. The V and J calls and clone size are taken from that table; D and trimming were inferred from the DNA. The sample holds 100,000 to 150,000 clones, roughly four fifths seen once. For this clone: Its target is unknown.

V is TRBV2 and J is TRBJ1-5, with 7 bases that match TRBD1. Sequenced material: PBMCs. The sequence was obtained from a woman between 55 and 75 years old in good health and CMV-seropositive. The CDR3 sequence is CASSVRQGGQPQHF. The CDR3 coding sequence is TGTGCCAGCAGTGTAAGACAGGGAGGTCAGCCCCAGCATTTT.